This T cell receptor beta chain originates from a study of breast tumors, draining lymph nodes, adjacent tissues. On this clonotype itself: The antigen is not known.

TCRdb re-analysed the multiplex PCR reads in MiXCR, keeping a single row per CDR3 protein. The data hold 100,000 to 150,000 distinct CDR3 sequences, with 20% observed a single time. Trimming took off 3 bases at V and 7 bases at J, with 19 bases between the two ends. The germline gives CDR1 MGHRA, CDR2 YSYEKL. The CDR3 runs 15 residues. Breast cancer patients provided tissue from their axillary draining lymph nodes. Findings of the study overall: Tumor and nontumor repertoires were significantly more similar in luminal-like than in basal-like breast cancer.

This sequence was found in a female donor with breast cancer. Some clones in this sample may be carry-over from other donors' samples. The source material was axillary lymph node tissue. The chain joins TRBV4-1 to TRBJ2-7; possible D gene TRBD2, 6 bases. CDR3 in DNA: TGCGCCAGCAGCCAGCCGCCGGGGCCTCGGGAGGAGCAGTACTTC. It specifies CASSQPPGPREEQYF.